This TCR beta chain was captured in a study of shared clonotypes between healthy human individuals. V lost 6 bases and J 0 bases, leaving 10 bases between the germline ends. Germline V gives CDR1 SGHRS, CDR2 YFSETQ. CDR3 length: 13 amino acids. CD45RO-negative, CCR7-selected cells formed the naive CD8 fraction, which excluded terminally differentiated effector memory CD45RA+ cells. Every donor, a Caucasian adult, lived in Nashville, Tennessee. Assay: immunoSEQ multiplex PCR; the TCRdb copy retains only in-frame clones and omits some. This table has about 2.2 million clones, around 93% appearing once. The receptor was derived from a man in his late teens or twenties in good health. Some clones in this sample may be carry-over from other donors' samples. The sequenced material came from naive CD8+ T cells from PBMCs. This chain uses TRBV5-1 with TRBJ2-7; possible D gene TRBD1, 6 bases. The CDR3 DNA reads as TGCGCCAGCAAGAAGGACAGCTCCTACGAGCAGTACTTC. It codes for CASKKDSSYEQYF.